A single sample is the source of the 3 T cell receptor beta chains below, sequenced in a study of spatial heterogeneity in lung cancer. TCRdb independently ran MiXCR on the 5' RACE reads; one entry per CDR3 protein. The profile shows some 14,000 distinct CDR3 sequences, more than 4.5% of them singletons. Time point here: sample taken at primary tumor resection. Whole RNA, isolated from tumor, nontumor lung or frozen PBMC, was sequenced without prior sorting. The sample was lung tumor tissue, taken at surgery. These receptor sequences come from a human donor with early-stage non-small cell lung cancer.

Ten or more counts support this clonotype. The library was built for alpha chains, so this beta chain is an off-target read and its size means little. CDR3 DNA sequence: TGTGCCAGCAGTTACGAGGGTTCCGGCAATCAGCCCCAGCATTTT. Translation gives CASSYEGSGNQPQHF. This chain uses TRBV6-6 with TRBJ1-5; D is ambiguous. The CDR3 covers 15 residues. V gave up 2 bases and J gave up 2 bases, with 10 bases separating them. Germline assignment: CDR1 MNHNY and CDR2 SVGAGI (reference sequence).

This clonotype is deemed medium-sized. In a library made to pick up alpha chains, this beta chain is a stray read with a size that means little. The gene calls are TRBV6-1 and TRBJ1-5; no definite D call. Germline V gene data show CDR1 as MNHNS and CDR2 as SASEGT. Trimming removed 4 bases at V and 2 bases at J, with 6 bases between. The CDR3 extends over 13 amino acids. In DNA, the CDR3 is TGTGCCAGCAGTGTGGTCGGCAATCAGCCCCAGCATTTT. Amino acid sequence: CASSVVGNQPQHF.

With respect to this clonotype: With the library built for alpha chains, this beta chain is off target and its frequency is not meaningful. The rearrangement joins TRBV27 to TRBJ2-7, with no clear D. The CDR3 has 12 residues. Trimming removed 3 bases at V and 7 bases at J, with 10 bases between. Per germline, CDR1 MNHEY and CDR2 SMNVEV (reference sequence). Written as DNA, the CDR3 is TGTGCCAGCAGTTTGGCTGGTAGAGAGCAGTACTTC. Translated, it gives CASSLAGREQYF.